This is a list of T cell receptor beta chains from one sample in a study of blood T cell repertoires in COVID-19. The method was immunoSEQ multiplex PCR; TCRdb's version includes in-frame clones alone and lacks a portion of them. The table includes some 75,000 clones, 70% to 90% detected once. Sequenced input: peripheral blood. These receptors all stem from a man aged 70-80 years with active or convalescent COVID-19. CDR3s include the opening cysteine and the closing phenylalanine or tryptophan. Fields, in order: CDR3 protein, V gene.

CDR3aa: CASGTGDNTEAFF
v_gene: TRBV5-1

CDR3aa: CASSLERSGEQYF
v_gene: TRBV6-5

CDR3aa: CASSPVTSGTDTQYF
v_gene: TRBV18

CDR3aa: CASSLAGADPEQFF
v_gene: TRBV2

CDR3aa: CASSPGGDLTYQQYF
v_gene: TRBV11-2

CDR3aa: CASSLKGTGGRTDTQYF
v_gene: TRBV7-9

CDR3aa: CASSFGRGSTEAFF
v_gene: TRBV7-9

CDR3aa: CASSSQVNTEAFF
v_gene: TRBV5-4

CDR3aa: CASSPRAGQANTEAFF
v_gene: TRBV5-5

CDR3aa: CASSRQENNSPLHF
v_gene: TRBV6-5

CDR3aa: CASSPGGWQTEAFF
v_gene: TRBV6-5

CDR3aa: CASSLEGAGVETQYF
v_gene: TRBV5-1

CDR3aa: CASSRTGRTEAFF
v_gene: TRBV14

CDR3aa: CASSLVAGGVTDTQYF
v_gene: TRBV4-2

CDR3aa: CASSYSTAGPETQYF
v_gene: TRBV6-5

CDR3aa: CASKVRDNQPQHF
v_gene: TRBV2

CDR3aa: CASRIGQGTYGYTF
v_gene: TRBV19

CDR3aa: CASSQSRGATDTQYF
v_gene: TRBV4-1

CDR3aa: CASSVLNEQFF
v_gene: TRBV2

CDR3aa: CASSLGDRDMDTQYF
v_gene: TRBV5-5

CDR3aa: CASSLASGGATGELFF
v_gene: TRBV11-2

CDR3aa: CASSFGQGNQPQHF
v_gene: TRBV6-5

CDR3aa: CASSDSSGRAYNEQFF
v_gene: TRBV6-4

CDR3aa: CASSYSRRGGYGYTF
v_gene: TRBV6-5

CDR3aa: CASSQDHDRNNEQFF
v_gene: TRBV3-1/TRBV3-2

CDR3aa: CASSQGADTGELFF
v_gene: TRBV4-2

CDR3aa: CASSLSGRAAGELFF
v_gene: TRBV7-7

CDR3aa: CASSFEGHLLYF
v_gene: TRBV5-6

CDR3aa: CASSSSGVTGNTIYF
v_gene: TRBV6-5

CDR3aa: CAIRELAGDYNEQFF
v_gene: TRBV10-3

CDR3aa: CASSPGGLNYGYTF
v_gene: TRBV7-9

CDR3aa: CASSYSTGVDQPQHF
v_gene: TRBV6-6

CDR3aa: CASSYSGVRATEAFF
v_gene: TRBV6-5

CDR3aa: CASGNSGNTEAFF
v_gene: TRBV7-8

CDR3aa: CAWSYGVNSNQPQHF
v_gene: TRBV30

CDR3aa: CASSWDRAAYGYTF
v_gene: TRBV2

CDR3aa: CASSPGGGGGTEAFF
v_gene: TRBV4-2

CDR3aa: CASSIGQGGEKLFF
v_gene: TRBV5-1

CDR3aa: CAWSSGGKIYGYTF
v_gene: TRBV30

CDR3aa: CASSPRQQETQYF
v_gene: TRBV18

CDR3aa: CASSGQGHHEQYF
v_gene: TRBV18

CDR3aa: CASSIGTSRPGANVLTF
v_gene: TRBV19

CDR3aa: CASSDQGHTGELFF
v_gene: TRBV6-4

CDR3aa: CASSATGTGEATEAFF
v_gene: TRBV14

CDR3aa: CASRLDSPSGPTYEQYF
v_gene: TRBV12-2

CDR3aa: CASGPDRGYGYTF
v_gene: TRBV18

CDR3aa: CASSFSGGSSPLHF
v_gene: TRBV7-3

CDR3aa: CASSLPGNQPQHF
v_gene: TRBV28

CDR3aa: CASSLANNLNEKLFF
v_gene: TRBV5-1

CDR3aa: CASSPTGAGETQYF
v_gene: TRBV28

CDR3aa: CASSLGDRNYGYTF
v_gene: TRBV28

CDR3aa: CASSLMCRKTSGNTIYF
v_gene: TRBV7-3

CDR3aa: CASSPRGDGEAFF
v_gene: TRBV19

CDR3aa: CAISLAGGSTDTQYF
v_gene: TRBV10-3

CDR3aa: CASSRDRNSPLHF
v_gene: TRBV10-2

CDR3aa: CASSPQGSGANVLTF
v_gene: TRBV9

CDR3aa: CASSLGLAAQETQYF
v_gene: TRBV27